The rows below give T cell receptor beta chains drawn from one sample of a study of CD4 T cells in relation to SARS-CoV-2 and coronaviruses. Sequenced by immunoSEQ multiplex PCR; TCRdb stores in-frame clones only, minus some. The sample carries about 59,000 clones, roughly 88% recorded once. What was sequenced was memory CD4+ T cells from PBMCs. The receptors here all came from a human donor in good health. The CDR3 runs from the conserved cysteine through the conserved F or W. D genes are given only for firm matches. Clone size appears in some rows only: once, few, many, or a class for an expanded clone.

abundance: NA; j_gene: TRBJ1-1; v_gene: TRBV5-1; d_gene: NA; CDR3aa: CASSGTDGQNTEAFF; CDR3nt: TGCGCCAGCAGCGGAACCGACGGGCAGAACACTGAAGCTTTCTTT
abundance: NA; j_gene: TRBJ1-4; v_gene: TRBV2; d_gene: TRBD1; CDR3aa: CASSQDRVGEKLFF; CDR3nt: TGTGCCAGCAGTCAGGACAGGGTCGGCGAAAAACTGTTTTTT
abundance: NA; j_gene: TRBJ2-7; v_gene: TRBV5-1; d_gene: TRBD1; CDR3aa: CASSLEQGPTYEQYF; CDR3nt: TGCGCCAGCAGCTTGGAACAGGGGCCTACCTACGAGCAGTACTTC
abundance: NA; j_gene: TRBJ1-3; v_gene: TRBV6-4; d_gene: TRBD1; CDR3aa: CASSDSGQARGNTIYF; CDR3nt: TGTGCCAGCAGTGACTCGGGACAGGCTCGTGGAAACACCATATATTTT
abundance: NA; j_gene: TRBJ1-2; v_gene: TRBV4-1; d_gene: TRBD1; CDR3aa: CASSQAAGQDYGYTF; CDR3nt: TGCGCCAGCAGCCAAGCCGCCGGACAGGACTATGGCTACACCTTC
abundance: NA; j_gene: TRBJ2-3; v_gene: TRBV12-5; d_gene: TRBD2; CDR3aa: CASGLATGTSGADTQYF; CDR3nt: TGTGCTAGTGGTTTGGCAACCGGGACTAGCGGTGCAGATACGCAGTATTTT
abundance: NA; j_gene: TRBJ2-5; v_gene: TRBV7-7; d_gene: NA; CDR3aa: CASSPQGIQETQYF; CDR3nt: TGTGCCAGCAGTCCTCAGGGGATCCAAGAGACCCAGTACTTC
abundance: few; j_gene: TRBJ1-4; v_gene: TRBV2; d_gene: NA; CDR3aa: CASSGILATNEKLFF; CDR3nt: TGTGCCAGCAGTGGGATCCTTGCAACTAATGAAAAACTGTTTTTT
abundance: NA; j_gene: TRBJ1-1; v_gene: TRBV5-8; d_gene: TRBD1; CDR3aa: CASDRAYTEAFF; CDR3nt: TGTGCCAGCGACAGGGCATACACTGAAGCTTTCTTT
abundance: NA; j_gene: TRBJ2-3; v_gene: TRBV5-4; d_gene: NA; CDR3aa: CASSLDGANTQYF; CDR3nt: TGTGCCAGCAGCTTGGATGGGGCTAATACGCAGTATTTT